A single sample gave rise to the 5 T cell receptor beta chains below, sequenced in a study of cytomegalovirus exposure and HLA in healthy donors. This table comes from immunoSEQ multiplex PCR, and its TCRdb copy is limited to in-frame clones, with some not included. The sample consists of around 400,000 clones, approximately 90% of them appearing once. The sample was PBMCs. These receptors all stem from a woman between 18 and 30 years old in good health and CMV-seronegative.

The V and J genes are TRBV18 and TRBJ2-7; D gene ambiguous. This CDR3 spans 14 amino acids. V lost 4 bases to trimming and J lost 1 base, with 11 bases between them. Germline CDR1 reads KGHSH; CDR2 reads LQKENI. CDR3 sequence: CASSLDFGSYEQYF. The CDR3 region has the DNA TGTGCCAGCTCACTCGACTTCGGGTCCTACGAGCAGTACTTC.

J is TRBJ2-7 and V is TRBV6-1; 7 nucleotides line up with TRBD2. Germline V gene lookup returns CDR1 MNHNS and CDR2 SASEGT. This CDR3 contains 16 residues. J gave up 5 bases and V 4 bases, and 14 bases lay outside the gene matches. CDR3 nucleotides: TGTGCCAGCAGTGCCCCTTCCGCGGGACTACTCAACGAGCAGTACTTC. Protein product: CASSAPSAGLLNEQYF.

This chain connects TRBV6-1 to TRBJ1-3, with D maybe TRBD1 (6 bases). The CDR3 sequence is 15 residues long. CDR1 is MNHNS and CDR2 is SASEGT in the germline V gene. V lost 2 bases and J lost 0, with 8 bases in between. This CDR3 is CASSEQGISGNTIYF. DNA for the CDR3: TGTGCCAGCAGTGAACAGGGGATCTCTGGAAACACCATATATTTT.

The chain is built from TRBV28 and TRBJ1-2; no firm D call. Trimming left V 3 bases short and J 4 bases short, with 9 bases between. This CDR3 comprises 13 residues. Germline V gene data show CDR1 as MDHEN and CDR2 as SYDVKM. For the CDR3, the DNA is TGTGCCAGCAGTTTCTCGGTTTCCTATGGCTACACCTTC. Protein: CASSFSVSYGYTF.

The genes are TRBV6-5 and TRBJ1-1, with D possibly being TRBD1 (6 bases). The CDR3 extends over 14 amino acids. Trimming left V 10 bases short and J 1 base short, with 16 bases between. Per germline, CDR1 MNHEY and CDR2 SVGAGI. The CDR3 is CATQGYGWNTEAFF. Written as DNA, the CDR3 is TGTGCCACACAGGGTTATGGTTGGAACACTGAAGCTTTCTTT.